These 18 T cell receptor beta chains came from one sample sequenced in a study of blood T cell repertoires in COVID-19. Here immunoSEQ multiplex PCR was the method, and the copy in TCRdb shows in-frame clones only, minus some. This table has some 240,000 clones, roughly 76% appearing once. What was sequenced was peripheral blood. The receptors come from a woman of 80 years or more with COVID-19, enrolled during active disease.

This clone was observed a single time. This chain uses TRBV6-2 or TRBV6-3 with TRBJ1-4; TRBD1 matches at 7 bases. This CDR3 comprises 15 residues. V lost 0 bases to trimming and J lost 10 bases; unmatched junction nucleotides: 8. Germline assignment: CDR1 MNHEY and CDR2 SVGEGT. The CDR3 sequence: CASSYSRGGVGKLFF. In DNA, the CDR3 is TGTGCCAGCAGTTACTCGAGAGGGGGCGTCGGAAAACTGTTTTTT.

The V and J genes are TRBV7-2 and TRBJ1-2; TRBD1 agrees at 9 bases. The CDR3 contains 16 residues. Trimming at V came to 4 bases and at J to 2 bases, leaving 8 bases not matched to a gene. Germline CDR1 is SGHTA and CDR2 is FQGNSA. This chain's CDR3 is CASSSRATGGNYGYTF. DNA of the CDR3: TGTGCCAGCAGCTCGAGGGCGACAGGGGGGAACTATGGCTACACCTTC.

This chain links TRBV30 with TRBJ2-7, with 7 bases aligning to TRBD1. The V segment lost 2 bases and the J segment 6 bases; nucleotides outside the gene matches: 16. Germline V CDR1 and CDR2: GTSNPN, SVGIG (reference sequence). This CDR3 comprises 16 residues. CDR3 loop: CAWSLDRRIPKTEQYF. CDR3 DNA sequence: TGTGCCTGGAGTTTGGACAGGAGGATACCGAAGACCGAGCAGTACTTC.

The rearrangement links TRBV7-2 to TRBJ1-2; 10 positions match TRBD1. The CDR3 is made up of 14 amino acids. Germline V CDR1 and CDR2: SGHTA, FQGNSA. The ends lost 11 bases at V and 4 bases at J; junction bases unmatched: 10. The CDR3 region has the DNA TGTGCCGTCCCGGAGGGACAGGGGCTCTATGGCTACACCTTC. Its protein is CAVPEGQGLYGYTF.

V and J are TRBV28 and TRBJ1-6; 10 bases map to TRBD1. The CDR3 is made up of 16 amino acids. In germline, CDR1 is MDHEN, CDR2 SYDVKM. V was clipped by 3 bases and J by 9 bases; unmatched bases: 8. In nucleotides, the CDR3 is TGTGCCAGCAGTTTTCTCACGACAGGGGGCTCTTCACCCCTCCACTTT. Protein: CASSFLTTGGSSPLHF.

This clone was seen a few times. V usage is TRBV5-1 and J usage is TRBJ2-7; D possibly corresponds to TRBD1 (7 bases). The CDR3 totals 15 residues. The ends were cut back, 4 bases at V and 1 base at J, with 15 bases in the middle. Germline V gene lookup returns CDR1 SGHRS and CDR2 YFSETQ. Here the CDR3 DNA reads TGCGCCAGCAGCGCGGGGACAGAGAGATCCTACGAGCAGTACTTC. The encoded protein is CASSAGTERSYEQYF. The variable domain in full, completed from reference TRBV5-1 and TRBJ2-7, reads KAGVTQTPRYLIKTRGQQVTLSCSPISGHRSVSWYQQTPGQGLQFLFEYFSETQRNKGNFPGRFSGRQFSNSRSEMNVSTLELGDSALYLCASSAGTERSYEQYFGPGTRLTVT.

The V and J genes are TRBV18 and TRBJ1-1, with D possibly matching TRBD1 (6 bases). Germline V gene data show CDR1 as KGHSH and CDR2 as LQKENI. CDR3 length: 15 residues. Deletions cut 3 bases from V and 1 base from J, with 12 bases between. CDR3 in DNA: TGTGCCAGCTCACCCACTAGGGGGAGGAACACTGAAGCTTTCTTT. Translation: CASSPTRGRNTEAFF.

This chain connects TRBV6-4 to TRBJ2-3; tentatively, D is TRBD1 (5 bases). Germline CDR1 reads MRHNA; CDR2 reads SNTAGT. V shed 0 bases and J shed 0 bases, with 7 bases lying between them. The CDR3 loop spans 15 amino acids. As DNA, the CDR3 is TGTGCCAGCAGTGACTCGACAGCTAGCACAGATACGCAGTATTTT. Translated, it gives CASSDSTASTDTQYF.

This clone was counted a single time. The chain employs TRBV2 and TRBJ2-7, with TRBD2 identical over 8 bases. V trimming: 4 bases; J trimming: 0 bases; junction bases outside the gene matches: 2. This CDR3 region has 14 residues. Germline V gene lookup returns CDR1 SNHLY and CDR2 FYNNEI. The CDR3 loop reads CASSVTSDSYEQYF. The CDR3 bases are TGTGCCAGCAGTGTGACTAGCGACTCCTACGAGCAGTACTTC.

The chain links TRBV25-1 to TRBJ2-7; possible D gene TRBD2, 5 bases. CDR3 length: 12 residues. Between the trimmed V and J ends, which lost 3 bases and 2 bases, there was a span of 5 bases. Germline V gene data show CDR1 as MGHDK and CDR2 as SYGVNS. The CDR3 nucleotides read TGTGCCAGCAGTGAGGAGGCCTACGAGCAGTACTTC. Translating gives CASSEEAYEQYF.

The chain couples TRBV3-1 (or the pseudogene TRBV3-2) to TRBJ1-1; 8 bases are a match to TRBD1. Germline assignment: CDR1 LGHDT and CDR2 YNNKEL (reference sequence). The CDR3 is 14 amino acids. Losses at the gene ends were 4 bases for V and 2 bases for J; bases not matched to a gene: 3. In DNA, the CDR3 is TGTGCCAGCAGCCTGGGACAGGTTAACACTGAAGCTTTCTTT. Translation gives CASSLGQVNTEAFF.

The chain couples TRBV6-4 to TRBJ1-4; a possible D gene is TRBD1 (5 bases). The germline V gene encodes CDR1 MRHNA and CDR2 SNTAGT. The V end was cut by 2 bases, the J end by 8 bases, with 18 bases between. The CDR3 has 16 residues. This CDR3 reads CASSDPIWGLGEKLFF. CDR3 nucleotide sequence: TGTGCCAGCAGTGACCCAATTTGGGGCCTCGGAGAAAAACTGTTTTTT.

This chain connects TRBV27 to TRBJ1-1, with TRBD1 identical over 7 bases. This CDR3 has 14 amino acids. Looked up from germline, CDR1 is MNHEY and CDR2 is SMNVEV (reference sequence). Trimming took 4 bases from V and 9 from J; bases not matched to a gene: 11. This CDR3 reads CASSSYPRGDKAFF. CDR3 nucleotide sequence: TGTGCCAGCAGTTCATACCCCAGGGGGGACAAAGCTTTCTTT.

V and J are TRBV6-6 and TRBJ1-3, with a weak D call TRBD1 (5 bases). The CDR3 is 15 amino acids. Per the germline V gene, CDR1 is MNHNY and CDR2 is SVGAGI (reference sequence). V was shortened by 2 bases and J by 0 bases, with 8 bases between the two germline ends. CDR3 loop: CASSYGQGSGNTIYF. Written as DNA, the CDR3 is TGTGCCAGCAGTTACGGGCAGGGCTCTGGAAACACCATATATTTT.

The chain links TRBV3-1 (or the pseudogene TRBV3-2) to TRBJ1-5; no firm D call. The CDR3 has 13 residues. The V gene's germline CDR1 is LGHDT and CDR2 YNNKEL (reference sequence). Trimming stripped 8 bases from V and 4 bases from J, with 12 bases between. CDR3 sequence: CASSNSQNQPQHF. CDR3 nucleotides: TGTGCCAGCTCTAACAGTCAGAATCAGCCCCAGCATTTT.

This clone was detected once. The J gene is TRBJ2-5, the V gene TRBV7-2; tentatively, D is TRBD2 (6 bases). The V and J ends lost 1 base and 2 bases respectively, with 11 bases between them. There are 15 residues in the CDR3. CDR1 SGHTA and CDR2 FQGNSA come from the germline V gene. CDR3 in DNA: TGTGCCAGCAGCTTAGGGGACTCCCTACAAGAGACCCAGTACTTC. Translating gives CASSLGDSLQETQYF.

This clone appeared once. The chain joins TRBV12-2 to TRBJ1-6; TRBD1, the D gene given by the table, was not confirmed from the DNA. TRBV12-2 is marked as a pseudogene. The CDR3 runs to 17 residues. The CDR3 DNA is TGTGCAAGTCGCTTAGCGGTGGGGCCCTATTATAATTCACCCCTCCACTTT. Its protein product is CASRLAVGPYYNSPLHF.

This clone has just one count. The chain combines TRBV2 with TRBJ2-5, with 9 bases aligning to TRBD2. CDR1 is SNHLY, CDR2 FYNNEI, per germline. This CDR3 region has 13 residues. With V trimmed by 8 bases and J by 3 bases, 4 bases remained unmatched. In nucleotides, the CDR3 is TGTGCCAGCGGACCTAGCGGGGAAGAGACCCAGTACTTC. It encodes CASGPSGEETQYF.